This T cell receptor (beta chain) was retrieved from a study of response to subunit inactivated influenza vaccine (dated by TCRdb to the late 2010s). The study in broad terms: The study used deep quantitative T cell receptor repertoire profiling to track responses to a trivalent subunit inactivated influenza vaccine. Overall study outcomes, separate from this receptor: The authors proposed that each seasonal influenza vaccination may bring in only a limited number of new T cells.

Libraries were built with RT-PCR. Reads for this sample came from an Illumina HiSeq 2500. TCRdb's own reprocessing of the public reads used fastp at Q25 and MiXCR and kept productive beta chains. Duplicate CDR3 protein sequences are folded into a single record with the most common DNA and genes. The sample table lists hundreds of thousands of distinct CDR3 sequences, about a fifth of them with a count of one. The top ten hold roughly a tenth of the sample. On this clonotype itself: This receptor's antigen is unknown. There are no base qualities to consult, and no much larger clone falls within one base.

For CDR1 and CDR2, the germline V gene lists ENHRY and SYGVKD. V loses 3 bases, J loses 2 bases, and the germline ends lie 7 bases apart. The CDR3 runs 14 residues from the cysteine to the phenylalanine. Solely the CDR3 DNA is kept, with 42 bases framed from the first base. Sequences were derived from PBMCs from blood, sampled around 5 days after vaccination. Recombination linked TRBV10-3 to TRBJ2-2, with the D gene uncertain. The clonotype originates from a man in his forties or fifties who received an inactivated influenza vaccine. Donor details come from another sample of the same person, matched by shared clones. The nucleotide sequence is TGTGCCATCAGTGACTCGCCTAACACCGGGGAGCTGTTTTTT. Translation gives CAISDSPNTGELFF.